The source of this T cell receptor (beta chain) is a study of T-cell memory formation after mild COVID-19. Study-wide background: Largely donor-specific TCR clusters were found. Whole-study findings and limits: Largely, contracting CD4+ clones fell within CM and EM, and contracting CD8+ clones within EMRA.

Trimming removed 2 bases at V and 0 bases at J, with 7 bases between. The CDR3 loop spans 14 amino acids. The V gene's germline CDR1 is SEHNR and CDR2 FQNEAQ (reference sequence). This clonotype came up a few times. Its antigen is as yet unknown. TCR alpha and TCR beta cDNA libraries carrying sample barcodes and UMIs were produced by 5'RACE using constant-segment primers. Each CDR3 protein is one row after TCRdb ran MiXCR on the 5' RACE reads. Here the sample spans hundreds of thousands of distinct CDR3 sequences, roughly 20% being singletons. The source of this sequence is an adult woman who had mild COVID-19 (a few samples of this study predate the infection). Cell type and time point are not known. V usage is TRBV7-9 and J usage is TRBJ1-2, with D hard to call. The specimen was PBMCs or a T cell subset sorted from them (not recorded which). CDR3 bases: TGTGCCAGCAGCTTAAGTGCGGCTAACTATGGCTACACCTTC. Translating gives CASSLSAANYGYTF.